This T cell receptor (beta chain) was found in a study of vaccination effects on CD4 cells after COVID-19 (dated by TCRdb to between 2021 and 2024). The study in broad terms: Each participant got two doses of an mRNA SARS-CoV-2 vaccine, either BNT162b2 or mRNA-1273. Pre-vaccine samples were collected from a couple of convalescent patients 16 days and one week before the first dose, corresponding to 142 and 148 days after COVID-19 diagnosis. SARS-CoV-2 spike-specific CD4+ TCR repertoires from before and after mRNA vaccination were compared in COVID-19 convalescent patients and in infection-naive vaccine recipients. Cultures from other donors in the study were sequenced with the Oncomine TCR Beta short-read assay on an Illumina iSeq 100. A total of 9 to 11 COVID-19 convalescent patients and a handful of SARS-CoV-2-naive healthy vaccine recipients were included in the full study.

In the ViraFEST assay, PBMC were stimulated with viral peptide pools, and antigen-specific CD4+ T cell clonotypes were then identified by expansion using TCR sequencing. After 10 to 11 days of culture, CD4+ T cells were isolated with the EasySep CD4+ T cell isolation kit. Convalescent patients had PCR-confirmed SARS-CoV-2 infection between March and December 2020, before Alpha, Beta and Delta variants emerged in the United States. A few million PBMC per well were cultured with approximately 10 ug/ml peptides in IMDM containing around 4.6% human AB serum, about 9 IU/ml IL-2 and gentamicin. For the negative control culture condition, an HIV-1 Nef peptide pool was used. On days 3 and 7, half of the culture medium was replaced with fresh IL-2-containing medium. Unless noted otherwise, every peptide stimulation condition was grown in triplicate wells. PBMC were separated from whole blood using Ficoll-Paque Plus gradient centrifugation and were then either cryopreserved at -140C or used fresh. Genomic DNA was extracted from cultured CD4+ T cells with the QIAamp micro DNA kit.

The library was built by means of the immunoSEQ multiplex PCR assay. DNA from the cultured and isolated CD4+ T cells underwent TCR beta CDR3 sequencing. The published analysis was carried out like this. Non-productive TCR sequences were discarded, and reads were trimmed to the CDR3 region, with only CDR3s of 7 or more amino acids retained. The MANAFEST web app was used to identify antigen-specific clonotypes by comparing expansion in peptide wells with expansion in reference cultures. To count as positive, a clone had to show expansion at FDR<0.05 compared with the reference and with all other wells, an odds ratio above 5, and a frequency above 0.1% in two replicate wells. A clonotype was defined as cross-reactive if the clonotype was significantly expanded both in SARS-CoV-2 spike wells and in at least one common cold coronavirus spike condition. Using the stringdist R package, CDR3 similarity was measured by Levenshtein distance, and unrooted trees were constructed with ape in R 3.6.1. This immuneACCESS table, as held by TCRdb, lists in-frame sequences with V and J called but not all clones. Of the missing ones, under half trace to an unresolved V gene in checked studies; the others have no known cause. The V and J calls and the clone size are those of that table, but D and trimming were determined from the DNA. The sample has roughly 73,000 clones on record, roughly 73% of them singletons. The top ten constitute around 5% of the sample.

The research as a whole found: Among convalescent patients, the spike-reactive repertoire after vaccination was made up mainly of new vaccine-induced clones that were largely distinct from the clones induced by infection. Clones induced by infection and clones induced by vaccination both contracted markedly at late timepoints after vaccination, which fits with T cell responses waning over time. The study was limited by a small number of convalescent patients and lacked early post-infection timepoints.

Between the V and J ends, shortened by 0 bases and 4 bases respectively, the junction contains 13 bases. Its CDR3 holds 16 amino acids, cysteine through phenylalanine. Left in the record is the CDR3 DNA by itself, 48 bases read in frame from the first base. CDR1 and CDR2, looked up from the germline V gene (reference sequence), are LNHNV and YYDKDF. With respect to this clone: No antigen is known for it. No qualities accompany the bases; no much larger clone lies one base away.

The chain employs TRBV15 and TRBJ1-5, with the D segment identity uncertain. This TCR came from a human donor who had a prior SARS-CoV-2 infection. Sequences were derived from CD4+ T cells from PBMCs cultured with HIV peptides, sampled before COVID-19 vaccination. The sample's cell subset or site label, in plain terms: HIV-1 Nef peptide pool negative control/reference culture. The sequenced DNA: TGTGCCACCAGCAGAGACTTGGGAGTGCCTAATCAGCCCCAGCATTTT. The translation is CATSRDLGVPNQPQHF.